This record looks at one TCR beta chain sequence and its context. The sample comes from a study of technical replicates of blood from four donors. The CDR3 spans 13 residues. V lost 3 bases to trimming and J lost 4 bases, with 9 bases between them. Germline V lookup: CDR1 MGHDK, CDR2 SYGVNS. TCRdb's table, derived via immunoSEQ multiplex PCR, lists solely in-frame clones and lacks some. This table holds more than 65,000 clones, 90% to 95% found once. The TCR was taken from a human donor in good health. The rearrangement joins TRBV25-1 to TRBJ1-1; D uncertain. Sequenced input: T cells isolated from PBMCs. CDR3 in amino acids: CASSDDGSTEAFF. For the CDR3, the DNA is TGTGCCAGCAGTGACGACGGGAGCACTGAAGCTTTCTTT.